This TCR beta chain was recovered during a study of T cell changes during pregnancy in multiple sclerosis. The protocol was immunoSEQ multiplex PCR, while the TCRdb copy is restricted to in-frame clones and leaves out a portion. The sample lists about 59,000 clones, 80% to 95% occurring once. The germline V and J ends were trimmed by 6 bases and 2 bases, with 17 bases remaining between them. Germline lookup yields CDR1 MNHEY and CDR2 SVGAGI. This CDR3 region has 15 residues. The sequence was collected from a female donor with multiple sclerosis, enrolled in a pregnancy study. The sample was peripheral blood, taken in the first trimester of pregnancy. The chain recombines TRBV6-5 with TRBJ2-7; a weak D match, TRBD1 (5 bases). The CDR3 here is CASSYVQGPTYEQYF. As DNA, the CDR3 is TGTGCCAGCAGCTACGTGCAGGGCCCAACCTACGAGCAGTACTTC.